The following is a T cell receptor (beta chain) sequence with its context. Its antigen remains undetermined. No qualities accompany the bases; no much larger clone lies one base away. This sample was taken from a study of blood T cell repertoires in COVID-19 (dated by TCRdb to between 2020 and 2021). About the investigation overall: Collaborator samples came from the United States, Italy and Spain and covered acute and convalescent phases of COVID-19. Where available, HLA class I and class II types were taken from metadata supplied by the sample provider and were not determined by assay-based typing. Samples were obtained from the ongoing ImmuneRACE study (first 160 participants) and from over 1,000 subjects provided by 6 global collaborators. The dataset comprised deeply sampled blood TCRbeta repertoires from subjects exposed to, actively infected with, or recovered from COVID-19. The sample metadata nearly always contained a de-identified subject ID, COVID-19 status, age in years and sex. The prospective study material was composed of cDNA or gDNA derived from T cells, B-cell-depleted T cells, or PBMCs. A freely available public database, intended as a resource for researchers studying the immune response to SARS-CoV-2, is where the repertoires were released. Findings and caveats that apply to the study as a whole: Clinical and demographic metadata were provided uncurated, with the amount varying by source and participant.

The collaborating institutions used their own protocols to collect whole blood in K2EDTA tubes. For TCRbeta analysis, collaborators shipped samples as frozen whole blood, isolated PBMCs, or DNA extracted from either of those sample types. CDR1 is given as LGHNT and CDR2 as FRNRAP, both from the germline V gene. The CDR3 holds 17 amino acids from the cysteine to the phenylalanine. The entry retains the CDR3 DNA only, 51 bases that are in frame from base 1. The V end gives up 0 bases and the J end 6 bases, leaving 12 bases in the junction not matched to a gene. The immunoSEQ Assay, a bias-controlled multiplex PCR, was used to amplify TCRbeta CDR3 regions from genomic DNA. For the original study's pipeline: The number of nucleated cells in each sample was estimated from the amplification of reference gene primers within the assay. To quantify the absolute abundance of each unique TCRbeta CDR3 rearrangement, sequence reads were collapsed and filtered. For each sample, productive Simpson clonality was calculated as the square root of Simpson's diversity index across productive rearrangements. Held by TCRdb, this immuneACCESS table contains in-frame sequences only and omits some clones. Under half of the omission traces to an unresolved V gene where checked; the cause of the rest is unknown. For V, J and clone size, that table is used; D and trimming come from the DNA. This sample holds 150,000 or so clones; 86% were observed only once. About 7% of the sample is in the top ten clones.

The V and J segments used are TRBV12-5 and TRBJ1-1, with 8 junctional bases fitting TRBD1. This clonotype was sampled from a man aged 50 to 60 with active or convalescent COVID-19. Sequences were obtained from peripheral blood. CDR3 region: CASGLVRMTGEGSEAFF. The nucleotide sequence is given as TGTGCTAGTGGTTTGGTACGAATGACAGGGGAGGGTTCTGAAGCTTTCTTT.